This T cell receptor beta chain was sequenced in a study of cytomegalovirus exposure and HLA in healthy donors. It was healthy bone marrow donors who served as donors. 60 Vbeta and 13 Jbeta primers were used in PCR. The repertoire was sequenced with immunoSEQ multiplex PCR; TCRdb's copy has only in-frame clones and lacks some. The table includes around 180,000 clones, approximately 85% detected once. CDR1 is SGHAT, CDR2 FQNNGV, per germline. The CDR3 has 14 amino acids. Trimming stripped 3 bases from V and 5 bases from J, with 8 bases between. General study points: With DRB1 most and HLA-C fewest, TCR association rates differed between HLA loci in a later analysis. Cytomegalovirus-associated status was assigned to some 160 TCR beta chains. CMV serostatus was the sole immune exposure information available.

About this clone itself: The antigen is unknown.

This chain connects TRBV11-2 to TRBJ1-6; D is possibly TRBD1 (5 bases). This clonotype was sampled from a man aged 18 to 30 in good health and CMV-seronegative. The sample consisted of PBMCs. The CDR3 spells CASSFRGNNSPLHF. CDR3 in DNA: TGTGCCAGCAGCTTTAGGGGAAATAATTCACCCCTCCACTTT.